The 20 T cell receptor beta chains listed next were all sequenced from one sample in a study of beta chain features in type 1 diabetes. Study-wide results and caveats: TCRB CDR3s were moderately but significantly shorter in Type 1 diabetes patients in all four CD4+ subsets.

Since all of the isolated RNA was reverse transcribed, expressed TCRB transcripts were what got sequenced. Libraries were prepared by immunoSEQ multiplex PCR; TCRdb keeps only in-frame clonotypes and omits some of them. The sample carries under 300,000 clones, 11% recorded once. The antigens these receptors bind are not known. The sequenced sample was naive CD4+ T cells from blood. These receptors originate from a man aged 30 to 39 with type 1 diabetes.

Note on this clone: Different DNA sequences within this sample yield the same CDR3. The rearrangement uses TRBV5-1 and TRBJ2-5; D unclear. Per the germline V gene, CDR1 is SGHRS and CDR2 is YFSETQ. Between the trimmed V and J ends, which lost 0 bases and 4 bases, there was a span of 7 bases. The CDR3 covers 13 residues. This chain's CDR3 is CASSLGRGETQYF. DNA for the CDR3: TGCGCCAGCAGCTTGGGCCGAGGAGAGACCCAGTACTTC.

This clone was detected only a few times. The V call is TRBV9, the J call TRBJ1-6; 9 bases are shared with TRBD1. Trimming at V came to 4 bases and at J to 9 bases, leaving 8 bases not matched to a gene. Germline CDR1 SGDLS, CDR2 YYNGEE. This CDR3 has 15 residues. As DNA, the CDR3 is TGTGCCAGCAGCCTAAGGACAGGGGAGGGTTCACCCCTCCACTTT. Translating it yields CASSLRTGEGSPLHF.

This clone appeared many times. The DNA for the CDR3 is TGTGCCAGTGGACACAACATTCAGTACTTC. Translating it yields CASGHNIQYF. The chain is built from TRBV19 and TRBJ2-4; tentatively, D is TRBD1 (5 bases). The CDR3 consists of 10 residues. Germline V lookup: CDR1 LNHDA, CDR2 SQIVND (reference sequence). With 8 bases removed from V and 7 bases from J, the gap between germline ends came to 6 bases.

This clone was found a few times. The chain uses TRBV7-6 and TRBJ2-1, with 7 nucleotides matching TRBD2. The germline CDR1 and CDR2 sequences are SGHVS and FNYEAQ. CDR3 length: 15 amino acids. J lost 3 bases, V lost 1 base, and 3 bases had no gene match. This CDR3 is CASSLGQRGYNEQFF. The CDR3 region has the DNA TGTGCCAGCAGCTTAGGCCAGCGGGGCTACAATGAGCAGTTCTTC.

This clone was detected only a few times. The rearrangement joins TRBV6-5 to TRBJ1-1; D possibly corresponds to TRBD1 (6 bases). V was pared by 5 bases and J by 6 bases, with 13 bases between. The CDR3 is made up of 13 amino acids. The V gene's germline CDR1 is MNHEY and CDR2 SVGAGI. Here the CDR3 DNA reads TGTGCCAGCAGTCTCAGGGGTAGATCTGAAGCTTTCTTT. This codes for CASSLRGRSEAFF.

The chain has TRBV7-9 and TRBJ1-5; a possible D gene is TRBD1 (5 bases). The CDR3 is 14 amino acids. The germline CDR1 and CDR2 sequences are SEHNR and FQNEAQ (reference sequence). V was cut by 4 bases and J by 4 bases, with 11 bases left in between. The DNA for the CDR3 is TGTGCCAGCAGCTCGCGGGGCCCAAATCAGCCCCAGCATTTT. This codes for CASSSRGPNQPQHF.

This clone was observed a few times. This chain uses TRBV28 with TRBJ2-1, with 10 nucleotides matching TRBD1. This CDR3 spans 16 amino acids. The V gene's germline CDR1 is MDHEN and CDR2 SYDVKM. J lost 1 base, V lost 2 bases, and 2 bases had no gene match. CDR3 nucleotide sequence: TGTGCCAGCAGTTTAAGGACAGGGGGATCCTACAATGAGCAGTTCTTC. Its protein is CASSLRTGGSYNEQFF.

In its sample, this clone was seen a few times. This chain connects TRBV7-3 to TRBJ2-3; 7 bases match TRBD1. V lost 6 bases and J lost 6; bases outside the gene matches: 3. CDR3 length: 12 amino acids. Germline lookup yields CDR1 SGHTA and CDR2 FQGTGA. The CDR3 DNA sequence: TGTGCCAGCAGTGAGGGGGCTGATACGCAGTATTTT. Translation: CASSEGADTQYF.

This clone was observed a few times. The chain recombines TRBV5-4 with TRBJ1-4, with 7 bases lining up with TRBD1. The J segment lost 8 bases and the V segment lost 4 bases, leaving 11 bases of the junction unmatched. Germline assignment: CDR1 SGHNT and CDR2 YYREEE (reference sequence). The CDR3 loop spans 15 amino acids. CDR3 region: CASSLFGTDGEKLFF. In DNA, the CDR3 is TGTGCCAGCAGCCTGTTTGGGACAGACGGCGAAAAACTGTTTTTT. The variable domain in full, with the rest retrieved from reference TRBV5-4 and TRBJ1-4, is ETGVTQSPTHLIKTRGQQVTLRCSSQSGHNTVSWYQQALGQGPQFIFQYYREEENGRGNFPPRFSGLQFPNYSSELNVNALELDDSALYLCASSLFGTDGEKLFFGSGTQLSVL.

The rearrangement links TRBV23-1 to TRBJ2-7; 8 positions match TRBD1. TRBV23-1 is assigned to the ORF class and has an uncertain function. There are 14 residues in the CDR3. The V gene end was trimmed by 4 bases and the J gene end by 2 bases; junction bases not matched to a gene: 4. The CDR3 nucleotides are TGCGCCAGCAGTCCGGACAGGGAGGCCTACGAGCAGTACTTC. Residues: CASSPDREAYEQYF.

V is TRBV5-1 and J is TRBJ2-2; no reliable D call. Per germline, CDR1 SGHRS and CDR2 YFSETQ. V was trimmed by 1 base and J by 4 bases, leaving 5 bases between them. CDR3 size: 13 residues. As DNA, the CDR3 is TGCGCCAGCAGCTTGTCCCTCACCGGGGAGCTGTTTTTT. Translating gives CASSLSLTGELFF.

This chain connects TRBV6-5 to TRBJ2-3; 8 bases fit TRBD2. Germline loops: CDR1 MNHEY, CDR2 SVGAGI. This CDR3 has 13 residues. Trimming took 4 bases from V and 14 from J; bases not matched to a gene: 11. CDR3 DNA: TGTGCCAGCAGTTGGACCGGGACTAGAAGTTTGTATTTT. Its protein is CASSWTGTRSLYF.

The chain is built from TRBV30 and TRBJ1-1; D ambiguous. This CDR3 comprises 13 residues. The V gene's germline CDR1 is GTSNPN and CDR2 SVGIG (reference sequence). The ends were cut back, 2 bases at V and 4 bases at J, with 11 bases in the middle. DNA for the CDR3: TGTGCCTGGAGTTTGTTTGAGGGCACTGAAGCTTTCTTT. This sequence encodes CAWSLFEGTEAFF.

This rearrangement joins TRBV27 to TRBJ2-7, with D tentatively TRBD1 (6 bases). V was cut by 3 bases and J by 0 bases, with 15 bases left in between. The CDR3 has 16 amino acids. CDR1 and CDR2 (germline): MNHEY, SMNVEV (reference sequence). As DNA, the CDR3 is TGTGCCAGCAGTTTCTCCGTCAGACAGGACTCCTACGAGCAGTACTTC. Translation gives CASSFSVRQDSYEQYF.

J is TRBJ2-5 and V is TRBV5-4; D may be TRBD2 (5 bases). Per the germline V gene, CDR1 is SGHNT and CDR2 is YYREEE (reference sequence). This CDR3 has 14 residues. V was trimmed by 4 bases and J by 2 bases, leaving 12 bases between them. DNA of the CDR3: TGTGCCAGCAGCCTAGGACTGGAACAAGAGACCCAGTACTTC. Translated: CASSLGLEQETQYF.

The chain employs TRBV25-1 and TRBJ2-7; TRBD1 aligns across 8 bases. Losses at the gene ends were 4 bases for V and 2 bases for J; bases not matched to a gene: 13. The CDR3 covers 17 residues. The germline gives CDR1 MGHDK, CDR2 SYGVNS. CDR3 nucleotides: TGTGCCAGCAGTGGCTACGCCGGGACAGGCTACACCTACGAGCAGTACTTC. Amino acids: CASSGYAGTGYTYEQYF.

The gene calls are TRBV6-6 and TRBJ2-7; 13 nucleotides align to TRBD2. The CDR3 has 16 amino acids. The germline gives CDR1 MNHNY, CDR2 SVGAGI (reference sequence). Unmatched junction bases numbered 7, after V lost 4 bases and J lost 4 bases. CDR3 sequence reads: CASSSSGTSGDYEQYF. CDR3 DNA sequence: TGTGCCAGCAGTTCCTCCGGGACTAGCGGGGATTACGAGCAGTACTTC.

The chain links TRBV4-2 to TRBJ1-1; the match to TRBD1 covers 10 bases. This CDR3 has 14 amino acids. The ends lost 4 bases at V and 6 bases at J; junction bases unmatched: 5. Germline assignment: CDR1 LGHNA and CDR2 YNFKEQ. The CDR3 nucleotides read TGTGCCAGCAGCCCGGGACAGGGGAATTCTGAAGCTTTCTTT. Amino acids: CASSPGQGNSEAFF.

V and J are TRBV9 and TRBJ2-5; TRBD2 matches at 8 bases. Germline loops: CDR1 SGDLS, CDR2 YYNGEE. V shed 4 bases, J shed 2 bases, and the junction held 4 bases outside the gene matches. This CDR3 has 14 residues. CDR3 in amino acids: CASSRRGVQETQYF. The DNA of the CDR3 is TGTGCCAGCAGCCGGCGGGGGGTTCAAGAGACCCAGTACTTC.

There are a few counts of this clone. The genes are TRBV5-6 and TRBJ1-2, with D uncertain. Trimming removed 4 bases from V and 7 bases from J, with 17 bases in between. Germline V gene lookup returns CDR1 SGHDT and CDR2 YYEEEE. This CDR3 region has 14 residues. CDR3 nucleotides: TGTGCCAGCAGCCGCACGGACGCGGGTTCTGGCTACACCTTC. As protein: CASSRTDAGSGYTF.